Following are 30 T cell receptor beta chains from one sample sequenced in a study of T cell changes during pregnancy in multiple sclerosis. TCRdb's copy holds only in-frame clones and misses some; the assay was immunoSEQ multiplex PCR. The repertoire holds about 30,000 clones, about nine tenths seen once, with around 6.2% in the top ten. Material: CD8+ T cells from peripheral blood mononuclear cells, obtained before pregnancy. These receptors came from a female donor with multiple sclerosis, enrolled in a pregnancy study.

The J gene is TRBJ2-1, the V gene TRBV13, with TRBD2 matching 11 bases. The trim removed 5 bases at V and 8 bases at J, leaving 2 bases unmatched. This CDR3 contains 13 residues. In germline, CDR1 is PRHDT, CDR2 FYEKMQ (reference sequence). The CDR3 region is CASSGGLADEQFF. The CDR3 coding sequence is TGTGCCAGCAGCGGGGGACTAGCGGATGAGCAGTTCTTC.

The chain employs TRBV28 and TRBJ1-4; D may be TRBD1 (6 bases). The germline CDR1 and CDR2 sequences are MDHEN and SYDVKM. The CDR3 consists of 14 residues. V shed 5 bases and J shed 7 bases, with 14 bases lying between them. Written as DNA, the CDR3 is TGTGCCAGCAGTCCACGGACAGCCTCTGAAAAACTGTTTTTT. Its protein is CASSPRTASEKLFF.

The rearrangement joins TRBV18 to TRBJ1-2, with 8 bases identical to TRBD1. With 3 bases clipped from V and 5 bases from J, the junction kept 8 bases outside the gene matches. CDR1 KGHSH and CDR2 LQKENI come from the germline V gene. This CDR3 has 15 residues. CDR3: CASSPGQGLAYGYTF. For the CDR3, the DNA is TGTGCCAGCTCACCTGGACAGGGATTGGCGTATGGCTACACCTTC.

This clone was seen a single time. The rearrangement links TRBV28 to TRBJ1-4, with a weak D call TRBD1 (5 bases). This CDR3 is 14 amino acids long. Trimming cost V 6 bases and J 1 base, with 9 bases left between them. CDR1 MDHEN and CDR2 SYDVKM come from the germline V gene. The CDR3 loop is CASRSGGTNEKLFF. The CDR3 region has the DNA TGTGCCAGCAGGTCCGGGGGAACTAATGAAAAACTGTTTTTT. The entire variable domain, with the rest obtained from reference TRBV28 and TRBJ1-4, is as follows: DVKVTQSSRYLVKRTGEKVFLECVQDMDHENMFWYRQDPGLGLRLIYFSYDVKMKEKGDIPEGYSVSREKKERFSLILESASTNQTSMYLCASRSGGTNEKLFFGSGTQLSVL.

The chain recombines TRBV7-9 with TRBJ2-1; 8 nucleotides align to TRBD2. The V gene's germline CDR1 is SEHNR and CDR2 FQNEAQ (reference sequence). Trimming took 5 bases from V and 3 from J; bases not matched to a gene: 12. This CDR3 has 17 amino acids. The CDR3 DNA follows: TGTGCCAGCAGCCTGAGAACCGGGACTAGTTTCTACAATGAGCAGTTCTTC. Translated: CASSLRTGTSFYNEQFF.

The CDR3 sequence: CASSTHPLAGVGEQYF. CDR3 DNA sequence: TGTGCCAGCAGTACACACCCCCTAGCGGGAGTGGGTGAGCAGTACTTC. The chain is built from TRBV27 and TRBJ2-7; 10 bases are a match to TRBD2. This CDR3 spans 16 amino acids. Trimming at V came to 5 bases and at J to 7 bases, leaving 14 bases not matched to a gene. Germline V gene sequence: CDR1 MNHEY, CDR2 SMNVEV (reference sequence).

This chain connects TRBV4-2 to TRBJ2-2; 9 positions match TRBD2. This CDR3 spans 18 amino acids. J gave up 7 bases and V 0 bases, and 12 bases lay outside the gene matches. From germline, CDR1 is LGHNA and CDR2 YNFKEQ. This chain's CDR3 is CASSQEASGITTDGELFF. CDR3 nucleotides: TGTGCCAGCAGCCAAGAAGCTAGCGGGATCACCACGGACGGGGAGCTGTTTTTT.

This clone appeared a single time. The gene calls are TRBV7-9 and TRBJ1-3; a possible D gene is TRBD1 (5 bases). Germline V gives CDR1 SEHNR, CDR2 FQNEAQ (reference sequence). This CDR3 contains 18 residues. The ends were cut back, 5 bases at V and 6 bases at J, with 26 bases in the middle. The CDR3 region is CASSPKDGTIVGQNTIYF. For the CDR3, the DNA is TGTGCCAGCAGCCCAAAGGACGGCACCATAGTGGGGCAAAACACCATATATTTT. Complete variable domain (other parts from reference TRBV7-9 and TRBJ1-3): DTGVSQNPRHKITKRGQNVTFRCDPISEHNRLYWYRQTLGQGPEFLTYFQNEAQLEKSRLLSDRFSAERPKGSFSTLEIQRTEQGDSAMYLCASSPKDGTIVGQNTIYFGEGSWLTVV.

The chain uses TRBV4-1 and TRBJ1-3; D might be TRBD1 (5 bases). The V gene lost 0 bases and the J gene lost 2 bases, with 8 bases spanning the gap. Germline values: CDR1 MGHRA, CDR2 YSYEKL. The CDR3 length is 15 residues. CDR3 DNA: TGCGCCAGCAGCCAAGATGAAGGGGCTGGAAACACCATATATTTT. It specifies CASSQDEGAGNTIYF.

The V and J genes are TRBV7-9 and TRBJ2-7, with a possible D match to TRBD1 (6 bases). This CDR3 has 13 residues. Trimming left V 5 bases short and J 3 bases short, with 11 bases between. Germline V CDR1 and CDR2: SEHNR, FQNEAQ (reference sequence). In nucleotides, the CDR3 is TGTGCCAGCAGCCCTCAGGACAGCTACGAGCAGTACTTC. It codes for CASSPQDSYEQYF.

Concerning this clone itself: The same CDR3 can be traced to other DNA sequences in this sample. This chain connects TRBV5-1 to TRBJ2-7, with a possible D match to TRBD2 (5 bases). Between the trimmed V and J ends, which lost 0 bases and 1 base, there was a span of 8 bases. Germline V gene sequence: CDR1 SGHRS, CDR2 YFSETQ. The CDR3 is made up of 14 amino acids. The CDR3 nucleotides read TGCGCCAGCAGCTTGGCCGGAGGATCCTACGAGCAGTACTTC. Protein product: CASSLAGGSYEQYF.

The V and J genes are TRBV28 and TRBJ2-7; 7 bases align to TRBD1. The V gene's germline CDR1 is MDHEN and CDR2 SYDVKM. This CDR3 is 17 amino acids long. J was trimmed by 0 bases and V by 5 bases; bases with no gene match: 13. CDR3 residues: CASSEALQGDVSYEQYF. CDR3 sequence (DNA): TGTGCCAGCAGTGAAGCCCTCCAGGGGGATGTCTCCTACGAGCAGTACTTC.

J is TRBJ2-2 and V is TRBV25-1; the D is unclear. The CDR3 contains 13 residues. The germline V and J ends were trimmed by 1 base and 7 bases, with 7 bases remaining between them. CDR1 is MGHDK, CDR2 SYGVNS, per germline. CDR3 protein: CASSESPDGELFF. CDR3 nucleotides: TGTGCCAGCAGTGAATCCCCAGACGGGGAGCTGTTTTTT.

This clone showed up just once. The chain recombines TRBV5-4 with TRBJ2-1; 13 bases are a match to TRBD2. Germline-derived CDR1 and CDR2 are SGHNT and YYREEE (reference sequence). Trimming removed 6 bases from V and 7 bases from J; junction bases left unmatched: 10. There are 16 residues in the CDR3. This CDR3 reads CASTGTSGVVWNEQFF. In DNA form, the CDR3 reads TGTGCCAGCACTGGGACTAGCGGGGTGGTGTGGAATGAGCAGTTCTTC.

The V call is TRBV6-6, the J call TRBJ2-7; 11 positions match TRBD2. Trimming took 8 bases from V and 6 from J; bases not matched to a gene: 12. Germline V gene data show CDR1 as MNHNY and CDR2 as SVGAGI (reference sequence). This CDR3 region has 15 residues. CDR3 sequence: CASGHHTSGRVEQYF. CDR3 sequence (DNA): TGTGCCAGCGGGCACCATACTAGCGGGAGAGTCGAGCAGTACTTC.

The genes are TRBV13 and TRBJ2-1; the D gene is possibly TRBD2 (6 bases). CDR3 size: 14 residues. Per the germline V gene, CDR1 is PRHDT and CDR2 is FYEKMQ (reference sequence). V was clipped by 9 bases and J by 5 bases, with 17 bases between them. Here the CDR3 reads CASDRASVNNEQFF. Written as DNA, the CDR3 is TGTGCCAGTGATCGGGCTAGCGTTAACAATGAGCAGTTCTTC.

This chain links TRBV7-8 with TRBJ2-5; 7 bases align to TRBD2. The CDR3 contains 15 residues. The V gene's germline CDR1 is SGHVS and CDR2 FQNEAQ. V dropped 5 bases and J dropped 5; count of bases not matched to a gene: 11. CDR3 bases: TGTGCCAGCAGCCGAGAGAGGACTAGTAGGGAGACCCAGTACTTC. Translated: CASSRERTSRETQYF.

This sequence joins TRBV29-1 and TRBJ1-2; D is possibly TRBD1 (5 bases). Trimming shortened V by 4 bases and J by 6 bases, and 21 bases separated the two germline ends. The germline V gene has CDR1 SQVTM and CDR2 ANQGSEA. CDR3 length equals 15 residues. The CDR3 coding sequence is TGCAGCGTTGTGGGGGGAGACTTGAGTATGAATGGCTACACCTTC. Its protein product is CSVVGGDLSMNGYTF.

The chain carries TRBV19 and TRBJ2-1, with TRBD2 matching over 8 bases. Trimming cost V 3 bases and J 6 bases; bases outside gene matches: 1. The CDR3 length is 13 residues. Germline CDR1 LNHDA, CDR2 SQIVND (reference sequence). As DNA, the CDR3 is TGTGCCAGTAGTATTCTAGCGGGCAATGAGCAGTTCTTC. Translated: CASSILAGNEQFF.

The chain combines TRBV27 with TRBJ2-7, with a tentative D call TRBD2 (5 bases). The CDR3 has 14 amino acids. Germline V CDR1 and CDR2: MNHEY, SMNVEV (reference sequence). Trimming stripped 6 bases from V and 3 bases from J, with 15 bases between. The DNA of the CDR3 is TGTGCCAGCAGCCCTGGCGGGCTCTACTACGAGCAGTACTTC. This gives the protein CASSPGGLYYEQYF.

This clone appeared a single time. This chain joins TRBV5-4 and TRBJ1-1, with 7 bases identical to TRBD1. The ends lost 4 bases at V and 7 bases at J; junction bases unmatched: 4. Germline-derived CDR1 and CDR2 are SGHNT and YYREEE (reference sequence). There are 12 residues in the CDR3. CDR3 sequence: CASSRQGNEAFF. CDR3 coding DNA: TGTGCCAGCAGCAGACAGGGTAATGAAGCTTTCTTT.

The J gene is TRBJ1-3, the V gene TRBV4-3; D may be TRBD1 (5 bases). The CDR3 is 16 amino acids. CDR1 is LGHNA and CDR2 is YSLEER in the germline V gene. The ends were cut back, 0 bases at V and 0 bases at J, with 9 bases in the middle. The DNA of the CDR3 is TGCGCCAGCAGCCAAGATCCAGGGTTCTCTGGAAACACCATATATTTT. This gives the protein CASSQDPGFSGNTIYF.

In its sample, this clone was seen once. The chain carries TRBV7-9 and TRBJ2-1, with TRBD2 identical over 9 bases. This CDR3 comprises 15 residues. V lost 5 bases, J lost 7 bases, and 9 bases stayed unmatched. Germline values: CDR1 SEHNR, CDR2 FQNEAQ (reference sequence). Here the CDR3 DNA reads TGTGCCAGCAGCGAAGGTAGCGGGAGAAAAAATGAGCAGTTCTTC. It codes for CASSEGSGRKNEQFF.

This chain uses TRBV5-6 with TRBJ2-2, with D possibly matching TRBD1 (5 bases). The V gene lost 6 bases and the J gene lost 2 bases, with 17 bases spanning the gap. CDR1 is SGHDT and CDR2 is YYEEEE in the germline V gene. The length of the CDR3 is 16 residues. The CDR3 here is CASTPWGRTNTGELFF. In DNA form, the CDR3 reads TGTGCCAGCACCCCTTGGGGCAGAACTAACACCGGGGAGCTGTTTTTT.

The chain employs TRBV7-6 and TRBJ2-7, with a weak D call TRBD2 (6 bases). The germline V gene encodes CDR1 SGHVS and CDR2 FNYEAQ. The CDR3 loop spans 18 amino acids. V lost 5 bases and J 4 bases, leaving 27 bases between the germline ends. The CDR3 reads CASSKFWIAEGPLYEQYF. The DNA of the CDR3 is TGTGCCAGCAGCAAATTTTGGATCGCGGAGGGCCCTCTTTACGAGCAGTACTTC.

The chain has TRBV10-3 and TRBJ2-5; D is uncertain. Germline-derived CDR1 and CDR2 are ENHRY and SYGVKD. V dropped 3 bases and J dropped 4 bases, with 15 bases sitting between them. This CDR3 has 15 amino acids. For the CDR3, the DNA is TGTGCCATCAGTGACGCTGAAGGAGTGGCAGAGACCCAGTACTTC. Protein: CAISDAEGVAETQYF.

The CDR3 reads CASSTPGQGSYEQYF. CDR3 DNA sequence: TGTGCCAGCAGTACCCCGGGACAGGGGTCCTACGAGCAGTACTTC. The chain is built from TRBV27 and TRBJ2-7; 10 nucleotides align to TRBD1. Germline values: CDR1 MNHEY, CDR2 SMNVEV (reference sequence). The CDR3 covers 15 residues. The V segment lost 5 bases and the J segment 1 base; nucleotides outside the gene matches: 5.

The gene calls are TRBV4-1 and TRBJ2-3, with D possibly TRBD1 on 6 matching bases. V was cut by 1 base and J by 0 bases, with 8 bases left in between. This CDR3 region has 15 residues. The germline CDR1 and CDR2 sequences are MGHRA and YSYEKL. CDR3 sequence: CASSQGTASTDTQYF. In nucleotides, the CDR3 is TGCGCCAGCAGCCAAGGGACAGCTAGCACAGATACGCAGTATTTT.

The V and J genes are TRBV7-6 and TRBJ2-2; D may be TRBD1 (6 bases). Trimming took off 1 base at V and 1 base at J, with 10 bases between the two ends. The CDR3 loop spans 16 amino acids. Germline V CDR1 and CDR2: SGHVS, FNYEAQ. CDR3 protein: CASSLDWGLNTGELFF. For the CDR3, the DNA is TGTGCCAGCAGCTTAGACTGGGGGCTGAACACCGGGGAGCTGTTTTTT.

The chain carries TRBV29-1 and TRBJ2-1; 7 bases are shared with TRBD1. Germline CDR1 is SQVTM and CDR2 is ANQGSEA. J lost 6 bases, V lost 1 base, and 9 bases had no gene match. The CDR3 covers 15 residues. The CDR3 DNA reads as TGCAGCGTTGAAGGTATCCGACAGGGTCTCAATGAGCAGTTCTTC. As protein: CSVEGIRQGLNEQFF.